This entry concerns a single T cell receptor beta chain. As yet, its antigen is unknown. The entry originates in a study of T cells after yellow fever vaccination. Whole-study context: Preparation of fractions with low cell numbers was performed using SMART-Seq v4 Ultra Low Input. Overall study results and limits: Contaminating bulk clonotypes could be abundant in FACS-sorted repertoires. Post-booster samples contained most primary-vaccination clones (just under 98% CD4, roughly 88% CD8).

Production of TCR cDNA was by 5'RACE template switching, which also added a universal primer site and UMIs. TCRdb redid the calling of the 5' RACE reads with MiXCR, one entry per CDR3 protein. This sample has 500,000 to 650,000 distinct CDR3 sequences, with less than 20% found just once. Trimming left V 2 bases short and J 4 bases short, with 17 bases between. The V gene's germline CDR1 is SGHDN and CDR2 FVKESK. The CDR3 consists of 16 residues. This specimen was PBMCs, taken roughly 5 days after the first yellow fever vaccination. V is TRBV14 and J is TRBJ1-1; D is possibly TRBD1 (5 bases). This TCR came from a man younger than 30 who received the YFV17D yellow fever vaccine. Here the CDR3 DNA reads TGTGCCAGCAGCCAACCTAGGGACGCAGTGGGCACTGAAGCTTTCTTT. Amino acid sequence: CASSQPRDAVGTEAFF.